This T cell receptor (beta chain) was documented in a study of T-cell memory formation after mild COVID-19. Notes on the study in general: Cross-reactive memory appears to have joined, as suggested by some responding clones showing up in pre-infection memory. CD4+ contracting clones were mainly CM and EM; CD8+ ones, EMRA.

This CDR3 has 16 amino acids. J lost 3 bases, V lost 2 bases, and 4 bases had no gene match. Germline CDR1 LGHNA, CDR2 YSLEER. This clonotype has at least ten counts. Its antigen is undetermined. A single record per CDR3 protein comes from TCRdb applying MiXCR to the 5' RACE reads. This sample carries about 210,000 distinct CDR3 sequences, over 9.5% of them seen once, and the ten largest clones take approximately 3%. The sequence derives from a man younger than 30 who had mild COVID-19 (a few samples of this study predate the infection). Cell type and time point are not known. The specimen sequenced was PBMCs or a T cell subset sorted from them (not recorded which). The V call is TRBV4-3, the J call TRBJ2-1, with 10 bases fitting TRBD1. CDR3 in DNA: TGCGCCAGCAGCCAATCGTGGGACAGGGGCTACAATGAGCAGTTCTTC. Protein product: CASSQSWDRGYNEQFF.